The table lists the clone carrying this T cell receptor (beta chain) with many counts. The time point: newly diagnosed GD, antithyroid drugs for less than 3 months. The TCR library was made from RNA that had been extracted from PBMCs in TRIzol. This entry belongs to a study of regulatory T cells in long-lasting Graves disease. There are 13 residues in the CDR3. The germline V and J ends were trimmed by 6 bases and 2 bases, with 8 bases remaining between them. Germline lookup yields CDR1 SNHLY and CDR2 FYNNEI. Both iRepertoire HTBI primers and Arm-PCR of CDR3 regions were used to build the TCR beta libraries. Using its own MiXCR run on the multiplex PCR reads, TCRdb lists one record per CDR3 protein. The table shows roughly 360,000 distinct CDR3 sequences, with about 12% occurring only once. These records were also assigned to another study, of T cells in Graves' hyperthyroidism and ophthalmopathy.

This material consisted of peripheral blood mononuclear cells (PBMCs), taken at new diagnosis, from a patient treated with antithyroid drugs. The TCR comes from a woman between 18 and 29 years old with Graves disease. This chain uses TRBV2 with TRBJ2-1, with D perhaps matching TRBD2 (5 bases). CDR3 loop: CASSQRTYNEQFF. DNA of the CDR3: TGTGCCAGCAGCCAGCGGACCTACAATGAGCAGTTCTTC.